Shown below are 29 T cell receptor beta chains from a single sample sequenced in a study of technical replicates of blood from a few donors. Assay: immunoSEQ multiplex PCR; the TCRdb copy retains only in-frame clones and omits some. Found here are about 12,000 clones, 85% to 95% of them singletons; the top ten hold under 7.5%. Sequenced: PBMCs. Source of these receptors: a human donor in good health.

The chain couples TRBV12-5 to TRBJ2-7; 8 nucleotides line up with TRBD2. The CDR3 spans 14 residues. Germline V CDR1 and CDR2: LGHNT, FRNRAP. V lost 7 bases to trimming and J lost 1 base; unmatched junction nucleotides: 6. In DNA form, the CDR3 reads TGTGCTAGTGCCCCGGGGGGGCGATCCTACGAGCAGTACTTC. Translating gives CASAPGGRSYEQYF.

V and J are TRBV7-6 and TRBJ2-7; no clear D gene. Germline V gene lookup returns CDR1 SGHVS and CDR2 FNYEAQ. The CDR3 runs to 12 residues. Trimming pared 3 bases from V and 3 bases from J, leaving 6 bases between. This CDR3 reads CASSFLNYEQYF. The CDR3, as DNA: TGTGCCAGCAGCTTTTTAAACTACGAGCAGTACTTC.

The chain couples TRBV6-4 to TRBJ2-3; TRBD2 aligns across 12 bases. The CDR3 has 15 amino acids. V lost 5 bases and J lost 3; bases outside the gene matches: 3. CDR1 MRHNA and CDR2 SNTAGT come from the germline V gene. DNA for the CDR3: TGTGCCAGCAGTAGACTAGCGGGAGAGACAGATACGCAGTATTTT. Its protein product is CASSRLAGETDTQYF.

The genes are TRBV5-1 and TRBJ1-1; 8 nucleotides match TRBD1. The V gene end was trimmed by 0 bases and the J gene end by 3 bases; junction bases not matched to a gene: 1. The CDR3 consists of 14 residues. Germline values: CDR1 SGHRS, CDR2 YFSETQ. DNA for the CDR3: TGCGCCAGCAGCTTGGCAGGGGGCTACACTGAAGCTTTCTTT. It is translated as CASSLAGGYTEAFF. Drawing the rest from reference TRBV5-1 and TRBJ1-1, the complete variable domain is KAGVTQTPRYLIKTRGQQVTLSCSPISGHRSVSWYQQTPGQGLQFLFEYFSETQRNKGNFPGRFSGRQFSNSRSEMNVSTLELGDSALYLCASSLAGGYTEAFFGQGTRLTVV.

CDR3 region: CASSFDSGGYNEQFF. The CDR3 nucleotides read TGTGCCAGCAGTTTCGATAGCGGGGGCTACAATGAGCAGTTCTTC. This sequence joins TRBV27 and TRBJ2-1; TRBD2 aligns across 9 bases. The CDR3 has 15 amino acids. Trimming took 3 bases from V and 3 from J; bases not matched to a gene: 3. Germline assignment: CDR1 MNHEY and CDR2 SMNVEV (reference sequence).

V and J are TRBV10-1 and TRBJ2-1; 14 nucleotides agree with TRBD2. The CDR3 is 15 residues long. The ends lost 6 bases at V and 8 bases at J; junction bases unmatched: 6. From germline, CDR1 is WNHNN and CDR2 SYGVQD (reference sequence). This CDR3 reads CASSPGTSGSDEQFF. In DNA, the CDR3 is TGCGCCAGCAGCCCCGGGACTAGCGGGAGTGATGAGCAGTTCTTC.

The chain links TRBV7-3 to TRBJ2-1; 8 bases are a match to TRBD2. This CDR3 comprises 14 residues. The germline V gene has CDR1 SGHTA and CDR2 FQGTGA. The junction had 5 bases not matched to a gene; V was cut back by 2 bases and J by 8 bases. CDR3 in amino acids: CASSLGGRSDEQFF. The CDR3 DNA reads as TGTGCCAGCAGCTTAGGCGGGAGGTCCGATGAGCAGTTCTTC.

The V gene is TRBV7-9, the J gene TRBJ2-7; TRBD2 agrees at 9 bases. CDR3 length equals 15 residues. J gave up 4 bases and V 1 base, and 5 bases lay outside the gene matches. Germline CDR1 reads SEHNR; CDR2 reads FQNEAQ (reference sequence). CDR3 DNA: TGTGCCAGCAGCTTAGGAGCTAGCGGGATTTACGAGCAGTACTTC. Residues: CASSLGASGIYEQYF.

The genes are TRBV5-1 and TRBJ2-7; D is unclear. Trimming took 0 bases from V and 5 from J, leaving 15 bases between them. Germline V gives CDR1 SGHRS, CDR2 YFSETQ. This CDR3 region has 15 residues. CDR3 in DNA: TGCGCCAGCAGCTTGGATCTAGTTCTGTCAGACGAGCAGTACTTC. Residues: CASSLDLVLSDEQYF.

This chain joins TRBV10-3 and TRBJ2-2; 14 bases are shared with TRBD2. The trim removed 7 bases at V and 6 bases at J, leaving 7 bases unmatched. This CDR3 has 16 residues. Looked up from germline, CDR1 is ENHRY and CDR2 is SYGVKD. The chain's CDR3 is CAITMGTSGSSGELFF. In nucleotides, the CDR3 is TGTGCCATCACCATGGGGACTAGCGGGAGCTCCGGGGAGCTGTTTTTT.

The V gene is TRBV7-8, the J gene TRBJ2-2; 8 bases map to TRBD2. The ends lost 4 bases at V and 6 bases at J; junction bases unmatched: 16. The germline V gene encodes CDR1 SGHVS and CDR2 FQNEAQ. The CDR3 loop spans 18 amino acids. Here the CDR3 DNA reads TGTGCCAGCAGCTCGCGGGGGGTCGGTGTAGCGGGCCCCGGGGAGCTGTTTTTT. It yields the protein CASSSRGVGVAGPGELFF.

This rearrangement joins TRBV7-3 to TRBJ2-2; D is possibly TRBD1 (5 bases). The ends were cut back, 6 bases at V and 4 bases at J, with 6 bases in the middle. Germline CDR1 and CDR2: SGHTA and FQGTGA. CDR3 length: 12 residues. CDR3 region: CASRTGTGELFF. DNA of the CDR3: TGTGCCAGCAGAACAGGCACCGGGGAGCTGTTTTTT.

The chain combines TRBV11-3 with TRBJ2-3; a possible D gene is TRBD2 (6 bases). This CDR3 spans 13 amino acids. V was pared by 11 bases and J by 6 bases, with 18 bases between. Per germline, CDR1 SGHNT and CDR2 YENEEA. CDR3 in DNA: TGTGCCTCAGGGACTTCCGAATCGGATACGCAGTATTTT. The encoded protein is CASGTSESDTQYF.

The chain uses TRBV30 and TRBJ2-3; the match to TRBD2 covers 12 bases. The trim removed 2 bases at V and 6 bases at J, leaving 6 bases unmatched. Germline V lookup: CDR1 GTSNPN, CDR2 SVGIG (reference sequence). CDR3 size: 15 residues. CDR3 coding DNA: TGTGCCTGGAGTCTCCTAGCGGGAGGGCCGGATACGCAGTATTTT. Protein product: CAWSLLAGGPDTQYF.

The V and J genes are TRBV4-2 and TRBJ2-1; 15 positions match TRBD2. From germline, CDR1 is LGHNA and CDR2 YNFKEQ. This CDR3 contains 17 residues. With 0 bases clipped from V and 5 bases from J, the junction kept 2 bases outside the gene matches. The CDR3 DNA reads TGTGCCAGCAGCCAAGATGGGACTAGCGGGGGGCACAATGAGCAGTTCTTC. Translated, it gives CASSQDGTSGGHNEQFF.

This chain links TRBV9 with TRBJ1-1; D is perhaps TRBD1 (5 bases). Per the germline V gene, CDR1 is SGDLS and CDR2 is YYNGEE. The CDR3 is made up of 14 amino acids. Trimming cost V 4 bases and J 1 base, with 11 bases left between them. The CDR3 DNA reads as TGTGCCAGCAGCTGGGGGGAGGGGAACACTGAAGCTTTCTTT. It is translated as CASSWGEGNTEAFF.

The chain couples TRBV30 to TRBJ2-6; 9 bases agree with TRBD1. This CDR3 is 15 amino acids long. Germline V lookup: CDR1 GTSNPN, CDR2 SVGIG (reference sequence). Trimming took 4 bases from V and 2 from J; bases not matched to a gene: 3. Here the CDR3 reads CAWKRQGAGANVLTF. Written as DNA, the CDR3 is TGTGCCTGGAAACGACAGGGGGCTGGGGCCAACGTCCTGACTTTC.

This clone is a singleton in its sample. The V call is TRBV5-1, the J call TRBJ2-7; 9 positions match TRBD1. The V gene's germline CDR1 is SGHRS and CDR2 YFSETQ. This CDR3 has 14 residues. Trimming at V came to 3 bases and at J to 7 bases, leaving 8 bases not matched to a gene. The CDR3: CASSWEQGAGEQYF. As DNA, the CDR3 is TGCGCCAGCAGCTGGGAACAGGGGGCAGGTGAGCAGTACTTC.

The rearrangement joins TRBV5-1 to TRBJ2-2, with a tentative D call TRBD2 (5 bases). The CDR3 totals 16 residues. Per germline, CDR1 SGHRS and CDR2 YFSETQ. The germline V and J ends were trimmed by 3 bases and 0 bases, with 12 bases remaining between them. The CDR3 region is CASSSRRGSNTGELFF. The CDR3 nucleotides read TGCGCCAGCAGCTCTCGCCGGGGATCGAACACCGGGGAGCTGTTTTTT.

The genes are TRBV30 and TRBJ1-6; 8 bases fit TRBD1. The CDR3 length is 15 residues. Trimming cost V 5 bases and J 9 bases; bases outside gene matches: 12. In germline, CDR1 is GTSNPN, CDR2 SVGIG (reference sequence). CDR3 DNA: TGTGCCTGGGGTGACGGACAGGGCGGTAGTTCACCCCTCCACTTT. Translation gives CAWGDGQGGSSPLHF.

The chain uses TRBV29-1 and TRBJ2-7; TRBD1 matches at 8 bases. The germline V gene has CDR1 SQVTM and CDR2 ANQGSEA. The CDR3 is 12 residues long. The V and J ends lost 3 bases and 3 bases, in that order; junction bases with no gene match: 1. CDR3 bases: TGCAGCGTTGATACAGGGGGCTACGAGCAGTACTTC. Translation: CSVDTGGYEQYF.

V is TRBV6-5 and J is TRBJ1-1; no definite D call. CDR3 length: 15 residues. Germline CDR1 MNHEY, CDR2 SVGAGI. The V end lost 0 bases, the J end lost 6 bases, and 14 bases lay between the germline ends. The CDR3: CASSYSSEGLSEAFF. For the CDR3, the DNA is TGTGCCAGCAGTTACTCGAGCGAGGGATTATCTGAAGCTTTCTTT.

CDR3 in DNA: TGTGCCAGCAGTATAGAAACAGGGGGAGGGAAGACCCAGTACTTC. This encodes CASSIETGGGKTQYF. The V call is TRBV28, the J call TRBJ2-5; D might be TRBD1 (8 bases). The CDR3 sequence is 15 residues long. V gave up 5 bases and J gave up 6 bases, with 19 bases separating them. Germline CDR1 MDHEN, CDR2 SYDVKM. Full variable domain (outside the CDR3, taken from reference TRBV28 and TRBJ2-5): DVKVTQSSRYLVKRTGEKVFLECVQDMDHENMFWYRQDPGLGLRLIYFSYDVKMKEKGDIPEGYSVSREKKERFSLILESASTNQTSMYLCASSIETGGGKTQYFGPGTRLLVL.

The V gene is TRBV9, the J gene TRBJ2-7; D may be TRBD2 (6 bases). The V gene lost 0 bases and the J gene lost 2 bases, with 15 bases spanning the gap. Germline V gene lookup returns CDR1 SGDLS and CDR2 YYNGEE. This CDR3 is built from 16 residues. The CDR3 DNA reads as TGTGCCAGCAGCGTAGATTTTGGCGGGAATCCCTACGAGCAGTACTTC. Translating it yields CASSVDFGGNPYEQYF.

The chain has TRBV7-2 and TRBJ2-3; tentatively, D is TRBD2 (5 bases). Germline CDR1 is SGHTA and CDR2 is FQGNSA. V was clipped by 4 bases and J by 5 bases, with 10 bases between them. The CDR3 has 13 residues. CDR3: CASSWRQRDTQYF. The CDR3 DNA reads TGTGCCAGCAGCTGGAGGCAGAGAGATACGCAGTATTTT.

This sequence joins TRBV6-1 and TRBJ1-5; perhaps TRBD1 as D (6 bases). V dropped 9 bases and J dropped 6 bases, with 21 bases sitting between them. Germline lookup yields CDR1 MNHNS and CDR2 SASEGT. The CDR3 loop spans 15 amino acids. The CDR3 DNA sequence: TGTGCCAGTCGTACAGGGTCCGATGCGGGTCAGCCCCAGCATTTT. This translates into CASRTGSDAGQPQHF.

The chain employs TRBV6-5 and TRBJ2-7, with 7 bases lining up with TRBD2. Germline V gives CDR1 MNHEY, CDR2 SVGAGI. J was trimmed by 5 bases and V by 4 bases; bases with no gene match: 5. The CDR3 is 13 amino acids. CDR3 sequence: CASSWTRVHEQYF. The CDR3 nucleotides are TGTGCCAGCAGTTGGACTAGAGTCCACGAGCAGTACTTC.

The chain links TRBV5-8 to TRBJ1-5, with TRBD1 matching over 8 bases. This CDR3 is 17 amino acids long. Germline CDR1 and CDR2: SGHTS and YDEGEE. V trimming: 6 bases; J trimming: 1 base; junction bases outside the gene matches: 12. Written as DNA, the CDR3 is TGTGCCAGCATCCTTCCCAGGGGGCCGAGAAGCAATCAGCCCCAGCATTTT. Amino acid sequence: CASILPRGPRSNQPQHF.

This clone was found a few times. The CDR3 DNA sequence: TGTGCCAGCAGCTTAGGCGTTAGGCTAGCGAAATTCTCCTACGAGCAGTACTTC. Its protein product is CASSLGVRLAKFSYEQYF. V usage is TRBV11-2 and J usage is TRBJ2-7; D perhaps matches TRBD2 (6 bases). Trimming removed 1 base from V and 0 bases from J, with 19 bases in between. The germline gives CDR1 SGHAT, CDR2 FQNNGV. CDR3 length: 18 amino acids.